A selection of T cell receptor beta chains follows, all from one sample in a study of T cells in localized non-small cell lung cancer. Generated by immunoSEQ multiplex PCR, the TCRdb table keeps only in-frame clones and is missing some. The table has some 66,000 clones, approximately 85% seen once. The sample in question was peripheral blood, obtained before any cancer treatment. These receptors all stem from a female donor older than 55 with stage I lung adenocarcinoma. Each CDR3 is given without its conserved first and last residue.

V gene: TRBV5-8; J gene: TRBJ2-3; CDR3 protein: ASSLDRGVDTQY
V gene: TRBV6-1; J gene: TRBJ2-2; CDR3 protein: ASSERYGQGGELF
V gene: TRBV29-1; J gene: TRBJ2-3; CDR3 protein: SVKGLAGGPIGY
V gene: TRBV28; J gene: TRBJ2-7; CDR3 protein: ASNPREFSYEQY
V gene: TRBV7-6; J gene: TRBJ2-1; CDR3 protein: ASSGRGVEQF
V gene: TRBV19; J gene: TRBJ1-1; CDR3 protein: ASSIEAEAF
V gene: TRBV18; J gene: TRBJ2-5; CDR3 protein: ASSPRTGETQY
V gene: TRBV2; J gene: TRBJ1-1; CDR3 protein: ASSGSSGGTEAF
V gene: TRBV11-1; J gene: TRBJ2-3; CDR3 protein: ASSPGDTQY
V gene: TRBV27; J gene: TRBJ2-2; CDR3 protein: ASSSPKTSANTGELF
V gene: TRBV6-6; J gene: TRBJ2-3; CDR3 protein: ASTPPGATDTQY
V gene: TRBV19; J gene: TRBJ2-7; CDR3 protein: ASSISSGAPYEQY
V gene: TRBV6-5; J gene: TRBJ2-7; CDR3 protein: ASSSLAGGKSYEQY
V gene: TRBV10-3; J gene: TRBJ1-6; CDR3 protein: AISVTGAGDSPLH
V gene: TRBV30; J gene: TRBJ2-7; CDR3 protein: AWSHKTVRVFEQY
V gene: TRBV7-9; J gene: TRBJ2-7; CDR3 protein: ASSSSGTGDEQY
V gene: TRBV19; J gene: TRBJ2-7; CDR3 protein: ASSIGLAFPYEQY
V gene: TRBV19; J gene: TRBJ2-7; CDR3 protein: ASSKYRGCSYEQY
V gene: TRBV10-3; J gene: TRBJ2-7; CDR3 protein: AIRLAPSYEQY
V gene: TRBV5-6; J gene: TRBJ2-3; CDR3 protein: ASSLPGDRASTDTQY
V gene: TRBV7-9; J gene: TRBJ1-1; CDR3 protein: ASSIYGGNTEAF
V gene: TRBV5-4; J gene: TRBJ1-2; CDR3 protein: ASSFSGGRTYGYT
V gene: TRBV7-7; J gene: TRBJ2-7; CDR3 protein: ASSEGWGGEQY
V gene: TRBV15; J gene: TRBJ1-5; CDR3 protein: ATSRGRQDPQPQH
V gene: TRBV19; J gene: TRBJ1-4; CDR3 protein: ASSPDRGHEKLF
V gene: TRBV7-9; J gene: TRBJ1-2; CDR3 protein: ASTSTGGFYGYT